A selection of T cell receptor beta chains follows, all from one sample in a study of identical twins. TCRdb re-called the 5' RACE reads through MiXCR, storing one row per CDR3 protein. The top ten clones hold 2.9% of a sample with some 440,000 distinct CDR3 sequences, 24% of them seen once. These data also featured in a second study, about T cells expressing NK-cell markers.

Sequenced input: CD4+ T cells sorted from blood. The receptors originated from a woman between 18 and 29 years old in good health. Each CDR3 is given with its conserved first and last residue. The D gene is left open where the match is weak. Size tells how often a clone was seen (once, few, many) or the class of an expanded clone, and some rows leave it out.

j_call clone_size cdr3_length d_call v_call cdr3_aa cdr3_nt
TRBJ1-1 . 11 . TRBV5-5 CASVWNTEAFF TGTGCCAGCGTCTGGAACACTGAAGCTTTCTTT
TRBJ2-5 few 15 TRBD2 TRBV20-1 CSARRTSGDQETQYF TGCAGTGCTAGAAGGACTAGCGGGGACCAAGAGACCCAGTACTTC
TRBJ2-1 few 12 . TRBV6-1 CASSEGLSGQFF TGTGCCAGCAGTGAGGGCCTGTCTGGGCAGTTCTTC
TRBJ2-3 . 16 . TRBV9 CASSVATGDHTDTQYF TGTGCCAGCAGCGTAGCTACGGGGGACCACACAGATACGCAGTATTTT
TRBJ2-1 . 13 TRBD1 TRBV5-5 CASSFVRGNEQFF TGTGCCAGCAGCTTTGTCAGGGGGAATGAGCAGTTCTTC
TRBJ2-7 few 15 . TRBV27 CASSLSPGSGYEQYF TGTGCCAGCAGTTTATCTCCCGGCAGTGGTTACGAGCAGTACTTC
TRBJ1-4 . 16 . TRBV6-5 CASSSDGRRINEKLFF TGTGCCAGCAGTTCAGATGGACGGCGAATTAATGAAAAACTGTTTTTT
TRBJ2-1 . 16 . TRBV5-1 CASSLGRDGRYNEQFF TGCGCCAGCAGCTTGGGTCGGGACGGGAGATACAATGAGCAGTTCTTC
TRBJ2-7 . 11 . TRBV29-1 CSVVVAREQYF TGCAGCGTTGTTGTGGCGCGCGAGCAGTACTTC
TRBJ2-5 few 16 TRBD2 TRBV20-1 CSASTSGRILGETQYF TGCAGTGCTAGTACGAGCGGGAGGATCCTAGGGGAGACCCAGTACTTC
TRBJ1-3 few 14 . TRBV29-1 CSVERGDSGNTIYF TGCAGCGTTGAACGTGGGGACTCTGGAAACACCATATATTTT
TRBJ1-4 few 15 . TRBV12-3/TRBV12-4 CASSLSVVDVEKLFF TGTGCCAGCAGTTTATCGGTAGTCGACGTCGAAAAACTGTTTTTT
TRBJ2-1 . 13 . TRBV19 CASSMASDNEQFF TGTGCCAGTAGTATGGCAAGCGACAATGAGCAGTTCTTC
TRBJ2-6 few 12 . TRBV20-1 CSAYSGANVLTF TGCAGTGCTTACTCTGGGGCCAACGTCCTGACTTTC
TRBJ1-2 many 12 TRBD1 TRBV12-3/TRBV12-4 CASSTADRGRAF TGTGCCAGCAGTACCGCTGACAGGGGGAGAGCCTTC
TRBJ1-1 . 12 . TRBV13 CASSLAEDEAFF TGTGCCAGCAGCTTAGCGGAGGATGAAGCTTTCTTT
TRBJ1-2 many 13 . TRBV7-6 CASSELDSYGYTF TGTGCCAGCAGCGAATTAGACAGCTATGGCTACACCTTC
TRBJ2-2 once 14 . TRBV6-2/TRBV6-3 CASRLPSNTGELFF TGTGCCAGCAGGCTCCCATCGAACACCGGGGAGCTGTTTTTT
TRBJ1-4 many 14 . TRBV5-1 CASSLAGTNEKLFF TGCGCCAGCAGCTTGGCGGGAACTAATGAAAAACTGTTTTTT
TRBJ2-1 . 13 . TRBV5-4 CASSKNRENEQFF TGTGCCAGCAGCAAAAATAGGGAGAATGAGCAGTTCTTC
TRBJ1-2 . 15 TRBD1 TRBV20-1 CSARGPGQGTRGYTF TGCAGTGCTAGAGGACCGGGACAGGGGACGCGTGGCTACACCTTC
TRBJ2-5 few 16 TRBD2 TRBV12-3/TRBV12-4 CASSYGLAGFQETQYF TGTGCCAGCTCTTATGGACTAGCAGGTTTCCAAGAGACCCAGTACTTC
TRBJ2-7 . 14 . TRBV7-8 CASLVDTGSYEQYF TGTGCCAGCCTTGTGGACACTGGCTCCTACGAGCAGTACTTC
TRBJ2-5 . 15 TRBD2 TRBV20-1 CSAVIAGMDGETQYF TGCAGTGCTGTTATAGCGGGAATGGATGGAGAGACCCAGTACTTC
TRBJ2-7 few 14 . TRBV20-1 CSARDEGGLYEQYF TGCAGTGCTAGAGATGAAGGGGGACTCTACGAGCAGTACTTC
TRBJ1-1 few 13 . TRBV29-1 CSVVPQLGTEAFF TGCAGCGTGGTCCCCCAGCTAGGAACTGAAGCTTTCTTT
TRBJ1-1 few 13 . TRBV21-1 CASSKGLKTEAFF TGTGCCAGCAGCAAGGGATTGAAGACTGAAGCTTTCTTT
TRBJ2-3 . 17 TRBD2 TRBV7-8 CASSSGTSGGFTDTQYF TGTGCCAGCAGCTCAGGGACTAGCGGGGGCTTCACAGATACGCAGTATTTT
TRBJ2-7 few 18 TRBD2 TRBV6-2/TRBV6-3 CASRHHRLAGGRGYEQYF TGTGCCAGCAGACACCACCGACTAGCGGGAGGTAGGGGATACGAGCAGTACTTC
TRBJ2-6 . 13 . TRBV12-3/TRBV12-4 CASRHSGANVLTF TGTGCCAGCAGACACTCTGGGGCCAACGTCCTGACTTTC
TRBJ2-7 few 14 . TRBV12-3/TRBV12-4 CASSSGTETYEQYF TGTGCCAGCAGCTCCGGGACCGAAACCTACGAGCAGTACTTC
TRBJ2-2 . 16 . TRBV10-3 CAILPDGAGKTGELFF TGTGCCATCCTCCCAGACGGGGCAGGGAAAACCGGGGAGCTGTTTTTT
TRBJ2-3 . 15 . TRBV5-1 CASSFGTQSTDTQYF TGCGCCAGCAGCTTTGGGACCCAAAGCACAGATACGCAGTATTTT
TRBJ1-5 . 15 . TRBV11-2 CASSLGAGSNQPQHF TGTGCCAGCAGCTTAGGTGCAGGTAGCAATCAGCCCCAGCATTTT
TRBJ2-7 . 16 TRBD1 TRBV4-1 CASSLTGVGGSYEQYF TGCGCCAGCAGCCTCACAGGGGTGGGTGGAAGCTACGAGCAGTACTTC
TRBJ2-1 few 20 TRBD1 TRBV20-1 CSARYIPGQGAPSSYNEQFF TGCAGTGCTAGATATATACCGGGACAGGGAGCCCCAAGCTCCTACAATGAGCAGTTCTTC
TRBJ1-1 . 11 . TRBV10-3 CAIRGEIEAFF TGTGCCATCAGGGGCGAGATTGAAGCTTTCTTT
TRBJ2-5 many 17 TRBD1 TRBV12-3/TRBV12-4 CASSSHPGTGFTETQYF TGTGCCAGCAGTTCTCACCCCGGGACAGGGTTCACTGAGACCCAGTACTTC
TRBJ2-1 . 15 TRBD2 TRBV20-1 CSARLAGVSYNEQFF TGCAGTGCCCGACTAGCGGGGGTCTCCTACAATGAGCAGTTCTTC
TRBJ2-7 few 13 . TRBV6-5 CASSWDVYYEQYF TGTGCCAGCAGTTGGGACGTTTACTACGAGCAGTACTTC
TRBJ2-4 . 17 . TRBV4-2 CASSQEFRGETKNIQYF TGTGCCAGCAGCCAAGAATTTAGAGGGGAGACCAAAAACATTCAGTACTTC
TRBJ2-3 . 16 TRBD2 TRBV7-2 CASSPLRTSATDTQYF TGTGCCAGCAGCCCCCTTCGGACTAGCGCCACAGATACGCAGTATTTT
TRBJ2-2 few 12 . TRBV19 CASSIYPGELFF TGTGCCAGTAGTATTTATCCCGGGGAGCTGTTTTTT
TRBJ1-2 . 13 . TRBV20-1 CSAKEWVGYGYTF TGCAGTGCCAAAGAGTGGGTAGGGTATGGCTACACCTTC
TRBJ2-3 . 18 TRBD2 TRBV20-1 CSASPVSGGLAGTDTQYF TGCAGTGCTAGCCCAGTTTCCGGTGGACTAGCGGGGACAGATACGCAGTATTTT
TRBJ1-1 . 13 . TRBV20-1 CSAPRDRNTEAFF TGCAGTGCTCCTCGGGACCGAAACACTGAAGCTTTCTTT
TRBJ2-2 . 14 . TRBV5-1 CASSLAERSGELFF TGCGCCAGCAGTCTGGCGGAGCGAAGCGGGGAGCTGTTTTTT
TRBJ1-1 many 14 . TRBV4-2 CASTIRGMNTEAFF TGTGCCAGTACAATTAGGGGGATGAACACTGAAGCTTTCTTT
TRBJ2-1 . 15 TRBD1 TRBV5-6 CASSRGTELYNEQFF TGTGCCAGCAGCAGGGGGACAGAGTTATACAATGAGCAGTTCTTC
TRBJ2-5 . 13 TRBD1 TRBV20-1 CSASGQGGETQYF TGCAGTGCATCAGGACAGGGTGGCGAGACCCAGTACTTC